This T cell receptor beta chain came from a study of pediatric ulcerative colitis. Across the whole study: Disease was pancolitis in under 10 and left-sided in two, histology-confirmed.

Germline CDR1 reads SQVTM; CDR2 reads ANQGSEA. Trimming left V 3 bases short and J 1 base short, with 6 bases between. The CDR3 is 12 residues long. In regard to this clone: The antigen is undetermined.

Produced via immunoSEQ multiplex PCR; TCRdb's table is partial and in-frame only. The sample has roughly 38,000 clones, approximately 87% seen once. The study's findings and limits: Substantially fewer templates came from a couple of patients' blood samples.

The chain joins TRBV29-1 to TRBJ1-1; D uncertain. This sequence originates from a girl under 18 with moderate ulcerative colitis. Source material: blood. The CDR3: CSVDDANTEAFF. The CDR3 DNA reads as TGCAGCGTTGATGATGCGAACACTGAAGCTTTCTTT.